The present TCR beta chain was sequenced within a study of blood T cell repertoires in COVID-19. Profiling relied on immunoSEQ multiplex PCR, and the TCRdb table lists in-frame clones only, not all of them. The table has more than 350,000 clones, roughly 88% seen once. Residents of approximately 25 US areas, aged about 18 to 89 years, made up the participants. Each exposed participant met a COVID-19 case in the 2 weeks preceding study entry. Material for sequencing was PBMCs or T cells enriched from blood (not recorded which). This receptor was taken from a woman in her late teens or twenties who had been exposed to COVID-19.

As DNA, the CDR3 is TGTGCCAGCAGTGAACGGCTACTACTAGCGGGGGGGCCCTACGAGCAGTACTTC. Its translation is CASSERLLLAGGPYEQYF. V is TRBV2 and J is TRBJ2-7; 13 bases are a match to TRBD2. CDR1 is SNHLY, CDR2 FYNNEI, per germline. The V segment lost 2 bases and the J segment 2 bases; nucleotides outside the gene matches: 9. This CDR3 spans 18 amino acids.